These 5 T cell receptor beta chains share one sample of origin, sequenced in a study of CD8+ T cells in alopecia areata. Described treatment: oral pan-JAK inhibitor, 5-10 mg twice daily. It was cDNA, reverse transcribed from extracted RNA, that served as the sequencing template. The repertoire was sequenced with immunoSEQ multiplex PCR; TCRdb's copy has only in-frame clones and lacks some. The sample records 210,000 or so clones, approximately 65% being singletons. Sequences were derived from CD4+ T cells sorted from blood, sampled between weeks 43 and 45, from a patient treated with tofacitinib. These receptor sequences come from a human donor with alopecia areata.

The chain uses TRBV30 and TRBJ1-6; the D is unclear. This CDR3 has 13 amino acids. V dropped 1 base and J dropped 7 bases, with 8 bases sitting between them. Germline CDR1 reads GTSNPN; CDR2 reads SVGIG (reference sequence). The CDR3 loop is CAWSARENSPLHF. CDR3 nucleotides: TGTGCCTGGAGTGCCCGAGAGAATTCACCCCTCCACTTT.

The V call is TRBV6-1, the J call TRBJ1-6, with D unclear. CDR3 length: 15 residues. Trimming pared 4 bases from V and 9 bases from J, leaving 16 bases between. The germline CDR1 and CDR2 sequences are MNHNS and SASEGT. CDR3 sequence: CASSAYSLRTSPLHF. DNA of the CDR3: TGTGCCAGCAGTGCGTACAGCCTTAGGACTTCACCCCTCCACTTT.

The chain uses TRBV6-5 and TRBJ1-1; 11 nucleotides line up with TRBD1. The V gene's germline CDR1 is MNHEY and CDR2 SVGAGI. There are 15 residues in the CDR3. The J segment lost 5 bases and the V segment lost 6 bases, leaving 8 bases of the junction unmatched. The CDR3: CASRDRGRRITEAFF. As DNA, the CDR3 is TGTGCCAGCAGGGACAGGGGGCGCCGAATAACTGAAGCTTTCTTT.

The chain carries TRBV18 and TRBJ2-5; D may match TRBD1 or TRBD2 (5 bases each). Germline-derived CDR1 and CDR2 are KGHSH and LQKENI. The CDR3 contains 15 residues. V was trimmed by 6 bases and J by 3 bases, leaving 17 bases between them. For the CDR3, the DNA is TGTGCCAGCTCTCAAAGCCGGGACGGTAAAGAGACCCAGTACTTC. Amino acids: CASSQSRDGKETQYF. The full variable domain, rest sourced from reference TRBV18 and TRBJ2-5, is NAGVMQNPRHLVRRRGQEARLRCSPMKGHSHVYWYRQLPEEGLKFMVYLQKENIIDESGMPKERFSAEFPKEGPSILRIQQVVRGDSAAYFCASSQSRDGKETQYFGPGTRLLVL.

The chain uses TRBV30 and TRBJ1-2; D is undetermined. The CDR3 sequence is 10 residues long. CDR1 and CDR2 from the germline V gene are GTSNPN and SVGIG (reference sequence). V lost 7 bases and J lost 8, with 11 bases in between. As DNA, the CDR3 is TGTGCCTCCCCAGTAGGGGGCTACACCTTC. Its translation is CASPVGGYTF.